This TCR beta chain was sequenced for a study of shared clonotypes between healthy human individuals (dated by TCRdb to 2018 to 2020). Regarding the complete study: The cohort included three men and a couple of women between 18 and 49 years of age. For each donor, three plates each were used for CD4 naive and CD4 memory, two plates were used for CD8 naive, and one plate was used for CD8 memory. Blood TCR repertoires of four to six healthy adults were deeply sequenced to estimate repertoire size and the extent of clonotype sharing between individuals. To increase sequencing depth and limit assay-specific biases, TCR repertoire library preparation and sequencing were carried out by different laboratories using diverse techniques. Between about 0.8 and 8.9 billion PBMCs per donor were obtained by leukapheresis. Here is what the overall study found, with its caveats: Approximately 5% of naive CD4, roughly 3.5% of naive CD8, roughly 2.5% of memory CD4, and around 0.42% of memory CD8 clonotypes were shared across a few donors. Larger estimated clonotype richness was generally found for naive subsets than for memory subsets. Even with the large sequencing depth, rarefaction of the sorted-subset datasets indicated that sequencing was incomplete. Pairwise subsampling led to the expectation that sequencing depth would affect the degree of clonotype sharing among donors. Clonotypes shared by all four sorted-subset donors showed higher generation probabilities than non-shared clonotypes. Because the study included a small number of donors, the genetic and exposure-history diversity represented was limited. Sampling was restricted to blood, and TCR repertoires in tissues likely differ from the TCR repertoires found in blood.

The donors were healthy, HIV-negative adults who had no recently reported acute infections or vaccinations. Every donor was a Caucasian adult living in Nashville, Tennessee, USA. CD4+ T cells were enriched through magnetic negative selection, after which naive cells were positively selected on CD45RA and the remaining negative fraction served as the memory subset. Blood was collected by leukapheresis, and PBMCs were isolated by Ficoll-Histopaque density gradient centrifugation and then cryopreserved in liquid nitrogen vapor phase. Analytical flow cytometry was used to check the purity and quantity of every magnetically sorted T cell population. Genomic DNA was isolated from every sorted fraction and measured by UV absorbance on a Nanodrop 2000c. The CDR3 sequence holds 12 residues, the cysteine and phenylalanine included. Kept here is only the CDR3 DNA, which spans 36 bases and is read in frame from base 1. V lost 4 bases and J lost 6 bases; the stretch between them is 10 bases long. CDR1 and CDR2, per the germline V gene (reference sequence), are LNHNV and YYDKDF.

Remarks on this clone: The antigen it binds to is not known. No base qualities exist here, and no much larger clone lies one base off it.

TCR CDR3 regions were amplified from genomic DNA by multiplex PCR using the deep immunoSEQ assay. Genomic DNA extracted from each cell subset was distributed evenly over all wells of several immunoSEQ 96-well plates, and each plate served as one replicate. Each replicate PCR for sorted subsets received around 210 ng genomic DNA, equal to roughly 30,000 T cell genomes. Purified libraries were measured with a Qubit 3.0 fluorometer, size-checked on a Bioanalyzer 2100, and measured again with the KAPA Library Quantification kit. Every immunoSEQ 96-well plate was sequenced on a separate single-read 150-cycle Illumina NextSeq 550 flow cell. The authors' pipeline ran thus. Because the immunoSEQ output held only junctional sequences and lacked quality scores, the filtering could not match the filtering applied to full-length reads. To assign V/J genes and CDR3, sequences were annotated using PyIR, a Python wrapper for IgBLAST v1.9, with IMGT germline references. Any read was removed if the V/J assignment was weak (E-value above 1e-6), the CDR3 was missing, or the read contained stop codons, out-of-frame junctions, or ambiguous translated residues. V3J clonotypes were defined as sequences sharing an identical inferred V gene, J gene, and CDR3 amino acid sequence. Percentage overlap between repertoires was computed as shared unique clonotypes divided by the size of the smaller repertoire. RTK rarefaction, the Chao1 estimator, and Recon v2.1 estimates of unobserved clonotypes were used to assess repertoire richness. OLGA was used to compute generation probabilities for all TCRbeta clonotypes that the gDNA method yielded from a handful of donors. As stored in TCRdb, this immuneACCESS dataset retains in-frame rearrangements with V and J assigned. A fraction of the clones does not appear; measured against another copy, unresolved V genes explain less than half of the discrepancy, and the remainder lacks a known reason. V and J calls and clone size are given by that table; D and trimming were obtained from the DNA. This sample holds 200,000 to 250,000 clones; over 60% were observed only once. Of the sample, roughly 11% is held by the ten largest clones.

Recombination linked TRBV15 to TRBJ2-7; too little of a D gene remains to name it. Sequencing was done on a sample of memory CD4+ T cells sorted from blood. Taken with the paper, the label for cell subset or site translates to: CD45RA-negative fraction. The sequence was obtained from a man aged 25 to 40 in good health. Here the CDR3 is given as CATSTSVGEQYF. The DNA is TGTGCCACCAGCACCTCGGTAGGCGAGCAGTACTTC.